This entry lists 22 T cell receptor beta chains sequenced from one sample in a study of blood T cell repertoires in COVID-19 (dated by TCRdb to about 2020). Library preparation employed the immunoSEQ multiplex PCR assay. Here the immuneACCESS table is served through TCRdb, limited to in-frame sequences with V and J called. Missing clones are a known gap in these copies; in checked studies unresolved V genes cover under half, and the rest lacks a known reason. The sample table records a few hundred thousand clones; roughly four fifths of these occur just once. The ten largest clones add up to about 4.9% of the sample. Source material: PBMCs or T cells enriched from blood (not recorded which). The receptors shown here come from a woman aged 45-65 years who had recovered from COVID-19.

V is TRBV4-1 and J is TRBJ1-5, with TRBD1 identical over 9 bases. The CDR3 extends over 18 amino acids. From germline, CDR1 is MGHRA and CDR2 YSYEKL. The V and J ends lost 0 bases and 8 bases, in that order; junction bases with no gene match: 14. The CDR3 region has the DNA TGCGCCAGCAGCCAAGATACTATACCGACAGGGGGGATCAAGCCCCAGCATTTT. Translated: CASSQDTIPTGGIKPQHF.

This clone showed up just a few times. The chain couples TRBV6-5 to TRBJ1-6; D is unclear. This CDR3 region has 16 residues. V was shortened by 0 bases and J by 9 bases, with 15 bases between the two germline ends. In germline, CDR1 is MNHEY, CDR2 SVGAGI. The CDR3 reads CASSYSITTGFSPLHF. CDR3 in DNA: TGTGCCAGCAGTTACTCGATTACGACGGGGTTTTCACCCCTCCACTTT.

J is TRBJ1-2 and V is TRBV14; TRBD1 might be the D (6 bases). The CDR3 covers 13 residues. The germline V gene encodes CDR1 SGHDN and CDR2 FVKESK. The V end was cut by 3 bases, the J end by 4 bases, with 9 bases between. In DNA, the CDR3 is TGTGCCAGCAGCCAGGGCAGGGGCTATGGCTACACCTTC. As protein: CASSQGRGYGYTF.

The chain links TRBV18 to TRBJ1-3, with D possibly being TRBD1 (5 bases). This CDR3 contains 15 residues. The V end was cut by 3 bases, the J end by 4 bases, with 13 bases between. Germline values: CDR1 KGHSH, CDR2 LQKENI. CDR3 protein: CASSPQQGYGNTIYF. CDR3 DNA sequence: TGTGCCAGCTCACCTCAGCAGGGCTACGGAAACACCATATATTTT.

The chain uses TRBV7-3 and TRBJ2-5, with 8 bases aligning to TRBD2. The CDR3 runs 14 residues. V lost 5 bases and J lost 9; bases outside the gene matches: 11. The germline CDR1 and CDR2 sequences are SGHTA and FQGTGA. CDR3 sequence: CASSPAVWRGAQYF. CDR3 coding DNA: TGTGCCAGCAGCCCGGCAGTCTGGCGGGGGGCCCAGTACTTC.

The chain uses TRBV28 and TRBJ1-4; D is perhaps TRBD1 (6 bases). The germline V gene encodes CDR1 MDHEN and CDR2 SYDVKM. The CDR3 runs 17 residues. Trimming shortened V by 8 bases and J by 0 bases, and 19 bases separated the two germline ends. The CDR3 loop is CASGLGRGGATNEKLFF. The CDR3 DNA sequence: TGTGCCAGCGGACTCGGGCGAGGGGGTGCAACTAATGAAAAACTGTTTTTT.

The chain combines TRBV6-5 with TRBJ2-2, with D possibly matching TRBD1 (5 bases). CDR3 length: 14 amino acids. Germline V CDR1 and CDR2: MNHEY, SVGAGI. V was cut by 8 bases and J by 0 bases, with 10 bases left in between. The CDR3: CASLKGTNTGELFF. In DNA, the CDR3 is TGTGCCAGCTTAAAGGGGACGAACACCGGGGAGCTGTTTTTT.

V and J are TRBV18 and TRBJ2-3; TRBD1 might be the D (6 bases). CDR1 and CDR2 from the germline V gene are KGHSH and LQKENI. The CDR3 has 15 residues. V was pared by 3 bases and J by 2 bases, with 12 bases between. The chain's CDR3 is CASSPWTVHTDTQYF. The CDR3 DNA follows: TGTGCCAGCTCACCCTGGACAGTTCACACAGATACGCAGTATTTT. The whole variable domain, filled in from reference TRBV18 and TRBJ2-3, reads NAGVMQNPRHLVRRRGQEARLRCSPMKGHSHVYWYRQLPEEGLKFMVYLQKENIIDESGMPKERFSAEFPKEGPSILRIQQVVRGDSAAYFCASSPWTVHTDTQYFGPGTRLTVL.

The chain couples TRBV15 to TRBJ1-2; 11 bases are shared with TRBD1. Germline CDR1 is LNHNV and CDR2 is YYDKDF (reference sequence). The CDR3 spans 19 residues. After removal of 0 bases from V and 1 base from J, the junction contained 10 bases not matched to a gene. In DNA form, the CDR3 reads TGTGCCACCAGCAGAGATCTCCCCGGACAGGGGGCGGGTAACTATGGCTACACCTTC. It encodes CATSRDLPGQGAGNYGYTF. Variable domain in full (rest from reference TRBV15 and TRBJ1-2): DAMVIQNPRYQVTQFGKPVTLSCSQTLNHNVMYWYQQKSSQAPKLLFHYYDKDFNNEADTPDNFQSRRPNTSFCFLDIRSPGLGDTAMYLCATSRDLPGQGAGNYGYTFGSGTRLTVV.

The chain links TRBV6-5 to TRBJ1-2; maybe TRBD1 (6 bases). In germline, CDR1 is MNHEY, CDR2 SVGAGI. This CDR3 comprises 12 residues. Trimming took off 3 bases at V and 5 bases at J, with 7 bases between the two ends. This CDR3 is CASSYRGYGYTF. The DNA for the CDR3 is TGTGCCAGCAGTTATAGGGGGTATGGCTACACCTTC.

V gene TRBV2 combines with J gene TRBJ1-2, with TRBD1 matching 12 bases. The CDR3 has 17 residues. The germline CDR1 and CDR2 sequences are SNHLY and FYNNEI. Unmatched junction bases numbered 12, after V lost 6 bases and J lost 4 bases. This CDR3 reads CASRGGQGATPAYGYTF. The CDR3 DNA sequence: TGTGCCAGCAGAGGGGGACAGGGGGCTACCCCCGCCTATGGCTACACCTTC.

The rearrangement uses TRBV5-5 and TRBJ1-2; 7 positions match TRBD1. The CDR3 is 13 amino acids. Trimming cost V 2 bases and J 7 bases; bases outside gene matches: 5. Germline CDR1 and CDR2: SGHKS and YYEKEE (reference sequence). DNA of the CDR3: TGTGCCAGCAGCTTTACAGGGGTAGGTGGCTACACCTTC. The encoded protein is CASSFTGVGGYTF.

The CDR3, as DNA: TGTGCCAGCACCGGACAGGTGGACCAAGAGACCCAGTACTTC. Its translation: CASTGQVDQETQYF. The rearrangement joins TRBV6-5 to TRBJ2-5; 7 bases map to TRBD1. Trimming at V came to 7 bases and at J to 0 bases, leaving 5 bases not matched to a gene. CDR3 size: 14 residues. CDR1 MNHEY and CDR2 SVGAGI come from the germline V gene.

V and J are TRBV5-4 and TRBJ2-1, with 14 bases matching TRBD2. Germline CDR1 is SGHNT and CDR2 is YYREEE (reference sequence). With 6 bases clipped from V and 8 bases from J, the junction kept 7 bases outside the gene matches. The CDR3 extends over 15 amino acids. The CDR3 reads CASTPGTSGSHEQFF. The CDR3 nucleotides are TGTGCCAGCACTCCCGGGACTAGCGGGAGCCATGAGCAGTTCTTC.

V gene TRBV18 combines with J gene TRBJ1-2, with TRBD1 matching over 9 bases. This CDR3 is built from 13 residues. With 6 bases clipped from V and 4 bases from J, the junction kept 3 bases outside the gene matches. The germline V gene has CDR1 KGHSH and CDR2 LQKENI. CDR3 coding DNA: TGTGCCAGCTCCTTGGGACAGGGCTATGGCTACACCTTC. It codes for CASSLGQGYGYTF.

The J gene is TRBJ1-1, the V gene TRBV7-3; no clear D. This CDR3 comprises 13 residues. The ends were cut back, 5 bases at V and 6 bases at J, with 13 bases in the middle. Germline V gene sequence: CDR1 SGHTA, CDR2 FQGTGA. This chain's CDR3 is CASSLTAMAEAFF. As DNA, the CDR3 is TGTGCCAGCAGCCTGACTGCAATGGCTGAAGCTTTCTTT.

The chain combines TRBV5-1 with TRBJ2-1; D is unclear. Trimming cost V 7 bases and J 1 base, with 21 bases left between them. The CDR3 length is 17 residues. Germline V gene data show CDR1 as SGHRS and CDR2 as YFSETQ. The chain's CDR3 is CASLSGGDSTSYNEQFF. CDR3 nucleotide sequence: TGCGCCAGCTTGAGTGGCGGTGACTCTACTTCCTACAATGAGCAGTTCTTC.

The chain joins TRBV7-2 to TRBJ2-7; 7 bases match TRBD2. Per germline, CDR1 SGHTA and CDR2 FQGNSA. This CDR3 contains 14 residues. The V gene end was trimmed by 4 bases and the J gene end by 7 bases; junction bases not matched to a gene: 10. The CDR3 DNA sequence: TGTGCCAGCAGCTCGTCGACTAGCTTAGGGGAGCAGTACTTC. Protein: CASSSSTSLGEQYF.

The count of this clone is one. The rearrangement joins TRBV18 to TRBJ2-3; 8 positions agree with TRBD1. Trimming removed 3 bases from V and 2 bases from J; junction bases left unmatched: 4. In germline, CDR1 is KGHSH, CDR2 LQKENI. The CDR3 is 15 residues long. This CDR3 is CASSPTGANTDTQYF. In DNA form, the CDR3 reads TGTGCCAGCTCACCGACAGGGGCTAACACAGATACGCAGTATTTT. The variable domain in full, completed from reference TRBV18 and TRBJ2-3, reads NAGVMQNPRHLVRRRGQEARLRCSPMKGHSHVYWYRQLPEEGLKFMVYLQKENIIDESGMPKERFSAEFPKEGPSILRIQQVVRGDSAAYFCASSPTGANTDTQYFGPGTRLTVL.

The rearrangement joins TRBV2 to TRBJ2-5; weak D call: TRBD1 (6 bases). Germline CDR1 and CDR2: SNHLY and FYNNEI. CDR3 length equals 11 residues. V was trimmed by 8 bases and J by 3 bases, leaving 7 bases between them. The CDR3 sequence is CASPGEETQYF. In nucleotides, the CDR3 is TGTGCCAGCCCAGGGGAAGAGACCCAGTACTTC.

The V call is TRBV6-5, the J call TRBJ1-6, with D perhaps matching TRBD1 (5 bases). CDR1 is MNHEY, CDR2 SVGAGI, per germline. The V end lost 2 bases, the J end lost 8 bases, and 16 bases lay between the germline ends. The CDR3 spans 16 residues. CDR3 in DNA: TGTGCCAGCAGTTACAACTCTTATCCCAGGGATTCACCCCTCCACTTT. Translating it yields CASSYNSYPRDSPLHF.

CDR3 residues: CASSRGTEIYEQYF. Written as DNA, the CDR3 is TGTGCCTCCAGCCGGGGGACAGAGATATACGAGCAGTACTTC. This chain links TRBV11-1 with TRBJ2-7, with D maybe TRBD1 (7 bases). Germline CDR1 SGHAT, CDR2 FQDESV (reference sequence). Trimming shortened V by 11 bases and J by 4 bases, and 21 bases separated the two germline ends. The CDR3 spans 14 residues.